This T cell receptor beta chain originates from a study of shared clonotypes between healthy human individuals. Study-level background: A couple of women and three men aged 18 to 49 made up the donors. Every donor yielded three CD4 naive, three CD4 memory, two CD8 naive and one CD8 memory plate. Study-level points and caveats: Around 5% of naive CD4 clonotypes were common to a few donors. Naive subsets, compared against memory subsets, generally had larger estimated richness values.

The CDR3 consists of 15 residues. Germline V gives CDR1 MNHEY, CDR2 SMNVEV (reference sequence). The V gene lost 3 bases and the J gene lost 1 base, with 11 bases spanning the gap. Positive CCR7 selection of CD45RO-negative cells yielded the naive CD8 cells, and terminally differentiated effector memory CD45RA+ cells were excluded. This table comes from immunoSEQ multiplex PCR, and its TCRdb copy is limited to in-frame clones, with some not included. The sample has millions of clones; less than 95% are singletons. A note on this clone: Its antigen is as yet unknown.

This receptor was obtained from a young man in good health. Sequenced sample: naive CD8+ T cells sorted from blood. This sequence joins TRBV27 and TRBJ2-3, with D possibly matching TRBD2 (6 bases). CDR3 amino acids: CASSFLSSGTDTQYF. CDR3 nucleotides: TGTGCCAGCAGTTTTCTGTCTAGCGGCACAGATACGCAGTATTTT.